Below are 2 T cell receptor beta chains sequenced from a single sample in a study of T cell repertoires in ileal Crohn's disease. The time point denotes: neoterminal ileum biopsy at postoperative endoscopy, about 6 months after surgery. Profiled with immunoSEQ multiplex PCR; TCRdb holds only in-frame clones, not every one. The repertoire holds over 8,500 clones, with roughly 80% as singletons. Sequencing input: ileal tissue. The receptors come from an adult with Crohn's disease.

The chain is built from TRBV2 and TRBJ2-7; 7 bases map to TRBD2. Per germline, CDR1 SNHLY and CDR2 FYNNEI. This CDR3 comprises 13 residues. Trimming at V came to 11 bases and at J to 2 bases, leaving 9 bases not matched to a gene. The CDR3 reads CAPRAGVTYEQYF. The CDR3 nucleotides are TGTGCCCCCAGGGCGGGGGTGACCTACGAGCAGTACTTC. The variable domain in full, with the rest retrieved from reference TRBV2 and TRBJ2-7, is EPEVTQTPSHQVTQMGQEVILRCVPISNHLYFYWYRQILGQKVEFLVSFYNNEISEKSEIFDDQFSVERPDGSNFTLKIRSTKLEDSAMYFCAPRAGVTYEQYFGPGTRLTVT.

In this sample, this clone turned up a few times. J is TRBJ2-5 and V is TRBV23-1; no firm D call. TRBV23-1 is an ORF, with its function uncertain. This CDR3 has 17 residues. The V gene lost 4 bases and the J gene lost 2 bases, with 20 bases spanning the gap. The CDR3 region has the DNA TGCGCCAGCAGTCCCCCCACCTTGCGTACCGATCAAGAGACCCAGTACTTC. It codes for CASSPPTLRTDQETQYF.